Following are 26 T cell receptor beta chains from one sample sequenced in a study of blood T cells in healthy people across ages. A second about 7 to 12 cycle PCR used barcoded and J-beta primers. MiXCR was run by TCRdb on the 5' RACE reads, yielding one entry per CDR3 protein. The profile shows about 720,000 distinct CDR3 sequences, 20% to 25% of them singletons. The same sample was also studied in work on T cells of mothers and their children.

The sample comprised blood. These receptors all come from a boy aged 10-17 years in good health.

The gene calls are TRBV6-2 or TRBV6-3 and TRBJ2-1, with D perhaps TRBD2 (5 bases). Germline lookup yields CDR1 MNHEY and CDR2 SVGEGT. The CDR3 contains 11 residues. The V end lost 8 bases, the J end lost 5 bases, and 7 bases lay between the germline ends. CDR3 nucleotides: TGTGCCAGCCAGCGGAACAATGAGCAGTTCTTC. Translated, it gives CASQRNNEQFF.

This clonotype was recorded at least ten times. The chain recombines TRBV29-1 with TRBJ1-3; TRBD1 agrees at 8 bases. The germline V gene encodes CDR1 SQVTM and CDR2 ANQGSEA. Trimming at V came to 7 bases and at J to 2 bases, leaving 4 bases not matched to a gene. The CDR3 consists of 13 residues. CDR3 sequence (DNA): TGCAGCGCGAAACAGGGGGCTGGAAACACCATATATTTT. It specifies CSAKQGAGNTIYF.

The V call is TRBV6-2 or TRBV6-3, the J call TRBJ1-2; D gene unclear. From germline, CDR1 is MNHEY and CDR2 SVGEGT. V lost 5 bases and J lost 4, with 11 bases in between. This CDR3 has 13 residues. CDR3 sequence reads: CASSRLAVYGYTF. CDR3 DNA: TGTGCCAGCAGTCGCCTTGCGGTCTATGGCTACACCTTC.

V and J are TRBV20-1 and TRBJ2-7; D not resolved. The CDR3 covers 12 residues. The V gene's germline CDR1 is DFQATT and CDR2 SNEGSKA (reference sequence). V lost 3 bases and J lost 4, with 10 bases in between. The CDR3 nucleotides read TGCAGTGCTAGGGAAGACGGTTACGAGCAGTACTTC. It encodes CSAREDGYEQYF.

V gene TRBV6-2 or TRBV6-3 combines with J gene TRBJ1-3; D ambiguous. Trimming removed 7 bases from V and 4 bases from J, with 17 bases in between. This CDR3 spans 15 amino acids. From germline, CDR1 is MNHEY and CDR2 SVGEGT. CDR3 DNA sequence: TGTGCCAGCAACGCCGCTCGGGTAGGAGGAAACACCATATATTTT. Translation: CASNAARVGGNTIYF.

The CDR3 loop reads CASSLGNANTEAFF. The CDR3 coding sequence is TGTGCCAGCAGCTTAGGAAATGCGAACACTGAAGCTTTCTTT. V gene TRBV7-2 combines with J gene TRBJ1-1; D is uncertain. Germline CDR1 and CDR2: SGHTA and FQGNSA. The germline V and J ends were trimmed by 1 base and 1 base, with 7 bases remaining between them. This CDR3 has 14 residues.

The chain couples TRBV7-2 to TRBJ1-3; no definite D call. Trimming took 0 bases from V and 9 from J, leaving 6 bases between them. There are 12 residues in the CDR3. The germline V gene encodes CDR1 SGHTA and CDR2 FQGNSA. The CDR3 DNA reads TGTGCCAGCAGCTTAGCAGCGGGCACCATATATTTT. Protein product: CASSLAAGTIYF. The full variable domain, completed using reference TRBV7-2 and TRBJ1-3, is GAGVSQSPSNKVTEKGKDVELRCDPISGHTALYWYRQSLGQGLEFLIYFQGNSAPDKSGLPSDRFSAERTGGSVSTLTIQRTQQEDSAVYLCASSLAAGTIYFGEGSWLTVV.

The chain combines TRBV6-1 with TRBJ1-4; a possible D gene is TRBD1 (6 bases). From germline, CDR1 is MNHNS and CDR2 SASEGT. This CDR3 has 12 residues. V lost 4 bases and J lost 11, with 11 bases in between. CDR3 loop: CASSAPGAKLFF. CDR3 in DNA: TGTGCCAGCAGTGCGCCGGGGGCTAAACTGTTTTTT.

This clonotype was seen a few times. J is TRBJ2-3 and V is TRBV7-8, with 8 positions matching TRBD2. CDR1 and CDR2 (germline): SGHVS, FQNEAQ. This CDR3 has 16 residues. Trimming at V came to 5 bases and at J to 4 bases, leaving 11 bases not matched to a gene. The CDR3 DNA is TGTGCCAGCAGCACAGGACTAGCTCTCTCTTCAGATACGCAGTATTTT. As protein: CASSTGLALSSDTQYF. The full variable domain, in which reference TRBV7-8 and TRBJ2-3 provide the parts outside the CDR3, is GAGVSQSPRYKVAKRGQDVALRCDPISGHVSLFWYQQALGQGPEFLTYFQNEAQLDKSGLPSDRFFAERPEGSVSTLKIQRTQQEDSAVYLCASSTGLALSSDTQYFGPGTRLTVL.

The chain links TRBV9 to TRBJ2-3, with 10 positions matching TRBD2. The V gene end was trimmed by 2 bases and the J gene end by 4 bases; junction bases not matched to a gene: 1. Germline V gene data show CDR1 as SGDLS and CDR2 as YYNGEE. The CDR3 totals 14 residues. The CDR3 DNA sequence: TGTGCCAGCAGCGTTAGCGGGGGGCCAGATACGCAGTATTTT. It encodes CASSVSGGPDTQYF.

The chain links TRBV7-9 to TRBJ2-1, with 7 bases aligning to TRBD2. Gene TRBJ2-7 matches the end of the DNA better, so the J call may be wrong. This CDR3 has 13 residues. Germline assignment: CDR1 SEHNR and CDR2 FQNEAQ (reference sequence). CDR3 protein: CASSSTQRGEQYF. CDR3 sequence (DNA): TGTGCCAGCAGCTCCACTCAGCGGGGCGAGCAGTACTTC.

The CDR3 here is CSARDGKGLEQYF. The CDR3 nucleotides are TGCAGTGCTAGAGATGGGAAAGGGCTCGAGCAGTACTTC. The chain recombines TRBV20-1 with TRBJ2-7, with unresolved D. The germline V and J ends were trimmed by 0 bases and 6 bases, with 12 bases remaining between them. CDR3 length: 13 residues. The germline V gene encodes CDR1 DFQATT and CDR2 SNEGSKA (reference sequence).

This clonotype came up a few times. The J gene is TRBJ2-2, the V gene TRBV5-1, with D possibly being TRBD2 (6 bases). Germline V lookup: CDR1 SGHRS, CDR2 YFSETQ. This CDR3 region has 16 residues. Trimming shortened V by 0 bases and J by 2 bases, and 11 bases separated the two germline ends. CDR3 amino acids: CASSLEYGTNTGELFF. The DNA of the CDR3 is TGCGCCAGCAGCTTGGAATATGGGACTAACACCGGGGAGCTGTTTTTT.

V is TRBV7-2 and J is TRBJ1-3; D is unresolved. CDR3 length equals 15 residues. Germline CDR1 SGHTA, CDR2 FQGNSA. Trimming cost V 5 bases and J 0 bases, with 11 bases left between them. The CDR3 region has the DNA TGTGCCAGCAGCCTTCAGACGAGCTCTGGAAACACCATATATTTT. It specifies CASSLQTSSGNTIYF.

CDR3 region: CASSITRLAGGPRAGELFF. In nucleotides, the CDR3 is TGTGCCAGTAGTATTACGAGGCTAGCGGGAGGGCCTCGGGCCGGGGAGCTGTTTTTT. J is TRBJ2-2 and V is TRBV19, with TRBD2 matching 12 bases. The V gene end was trimmed by 3 bases and the J gene end by 6 bases; junction bases not matched to a gene: 14. CDR3 length equals 19 residues. The germline CDR1 and CDR2 sequences are LNHDA and SQIVND (reference sequence).

The chain has TRBV9 and TRBJ2-5; D possibly matches TRBD1 or TRBD2 (5 bases each). Trimming pared 0 bases from V and 5 bases from J, leaving 11 bases between. The CDR3 consists of 14 residues. Per the germline V gene, CDR1 is SGDLS and CDR2 is YYNGEE. The CDR3 DNA follows: TGTGCCAGCAGCGTAGTTGGGGGTGTGGAGACCCAGTACTTC. This encodes CASSVVGGVETQYF.

There are a few counts of this clonotype. This rearrangement joins TRBV29-1 to TRBJ1-2; weak D call: TRBD1 (5 bases). The CDR3 has 13 residues. Per the germline V gene, CDR1 is SQVTM and CDR2 is ANQGSEA. V was clipped by 3 bases and J by 3 bases, with 11 bases between them. For the CDR3, the DNA is TGCAGCGTTGATAAGGCGACAGACTATGGCTACACCTTC. Protein sequence: CSVDKATDYGYTF. The full variable domain, completed using reference TRBV29-1 and TRBJ1-2, is SAVISQKPSRDICQRGTSLTIQCQVDSQVTMMFWYRQQPGQSLTLIATANQGSEATYESGFVIDKFPISRPNLTFSTLTVSNMSPEDSSIYLCSVDKATDYGYTFGSGTRLTVV.

This clonotype appeared many times. The gene calls are TRBV28 and TRBJ2-1, with D unclear. Deletions cut 2 bases from V and 6 bases from J, with 8 bases between. This CDR3 has 13 residues. From germline, CDR1 is MDHEN and CDR2 SYDVKM. The CDR3 here is CASSLRETNEQFF. The CDR3 nucleotides are TGTGCCAGCAGTTTACGAGAGACCAATGAGCAGTTCTTC.

V is TRBV12-3 or TRBV12-4 and J is TRBJ2-7; 7 positions match TRBD1. This CDR3 comprises 13 residues. The V gene end was trimmed by 3 bases and the J gene end by 7 bases; junction bases not matched to a gene: 6. Here the CDR3 reads CASSFGTEFEQYF. CDR3 nucleotide sequence: TGTGCCAGCAGTTTTGGGACAGAATTTGAGCAGTACTTC.

This chain joins TRBV6-6 and TRBJ1-3; 8 positions agree with TRBD1. V trimming: 5 bases; J trimming: 1 base; junction bases outside the gene matches: 7. The CDR3 loop spans 16 amino acids. Per germline, CDR1 MNHNY and CDR2 SVGAGI (reference sequence). CDR3 residues: CASSDHGTGSGNTIYF. CDR3 nucleotides: TGTGCCAGCAGTGACCACGGGACAGGATCTGGAAACACCATATATTTT.

The chain combines TRBV24-1 with TRBJ2-3; maybe TRBD2 (6 bases). The CDR3 length is 19 residues. With 0 bases removed from V and 6 bases from J, the gap between germline ends came to 24 bases. Germline V gene lookup returns CDR1 KGHDR and CDR2 SFDVKD. The CDR3 loop is CATSDLPSGSGPGGDTQYF. In DNA, the CDR3 is TGTGCCACCAGTGATTTGCCCTCCGGGAGCGGACCCGGCGGTGATACGCAGTATTTT.

The chain joins TRBV28 to TRBJ1-3; D not certain. CDR3 size: 12 residues. V gave up 6 bases and J gave up 0 bases, with 3 bases separating them. Germline values: CDR1 MDHEN, CDR2 SYDVKM. CDR3 loop: CASRGSGNTIYF. CDR3 nucleotides: TGTGCCAGCAGAGGCTCTGGAAACACCATATATTTT.

This sequence joins TRBV4-3 and TRBJ2-5, with unresolved D. This CDR3 is 13 amino acids long. Germline V gene lookup returns CDR1 LGHNA and CDR2 YSLEER. Trimming pared 4 bases from V and 1 base from J, leaving 7 bases between. DNA of the CDR3: TGCGCCAGCAGCCGCATGAGCCAAGAGACCCAGTACTTC. Amino acid sequence: CASSRMSQETQYF.

In this sample, this clonotype turned up a few times. V gene TRBV12-3 or TRBV12-4 combines with J gene TRBJ2-1, with 7 bases lining up with TRBD2. The ends lost 5 bases at V and 6 bases at J; junction bases unmatched: 7. The CDR3 runs to 14 residues. This chain's CDR3 is CASSPRDYSNEQFF. The CDR3 region has the DNA TGTGCCAGCAGTCCCCGGGACTATTCCAATGAGCAGTTCTTC.

This clonotype turned up a few times. V usage is TRBV20-1 and J usage is TRBJ2-3; D ambiguous. This CDR3 has 13 amino acids. CDR1 and CDR2 (germline): DFQATT, SNEGSKA (reference sequence). Trimming took 7 bases from V and 0 from J, leaving 11 bases between them. For the CDR3, the DNA is TGCAGTGAAAGGGCTACTAGCACAGATACGCAGTATTTT. Translation gives CSERATSTDTQYF.

In nucleotides, the CDR3 is TGTGCCAGCAGACAGGGGCTTGCTGTCACCATATATTTT. It is translated as CASRQGLAVTIYF. This chain joins TRBV6-6 and TRBJ1-3; 7 nucleotides match TRBD1. V was pared by 6 bases and J by 9 bases, with 8 bases of the junction left unmatched. CDR3 size: 13 residues. Germline V CDR1 and CDR2: MNHNY, SVGAGI (reference sequence).